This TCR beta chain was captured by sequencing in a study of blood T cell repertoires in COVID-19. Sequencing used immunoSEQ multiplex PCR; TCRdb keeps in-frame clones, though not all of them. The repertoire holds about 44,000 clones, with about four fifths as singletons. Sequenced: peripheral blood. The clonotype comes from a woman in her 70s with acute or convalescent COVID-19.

For the CDR3, the DNA is TGCGCCAGCAGCCAAGATCCGACGGGAGCCTACAATGAGCAGTTCTTC. It is translated as CASSQDPTGAYNEQFF. The gene calls are TRBV4-3 and TRBJ2-1, with D maybe TRBD2 (6 bases). The V end was cut by 0 bases, the J end by 2 bases, with 11 bases between. This CDR3 is built from 16 residues. Germline V lookup: CDR1 LGHNA, CDR2 YSLEER.